The clone carrying this TCR beta chain was observed a single time. Its specificity is unknown. This CDR3 region has 14 residues. The germline V gene encodes CDR1 KGHSH and CDR2 LQKENI. The V gene end was trimmed by 5 bases and the J gene end by 10 bases; junction bases not matched to a gene: 7. TCRdb analysed the reads with MiXCR anew, one entry per CDR3 protein. This table has roughly 120,000 distinct CDR3 sequences, about 30% appearing once. The data are from a study of T cell repertoires in cytomegalovirus infection. Study-wide context: CMV infection together with matching HLA type was indicated by public TCR beta signatures.

General observations from the study: Clonotype analysis showed dominance of the ex vivo response by HLA-C-restricted CMV-specific TCR beta clonotypes.

This specimen was CD8+ T cells from cultured PBMCs, taken from culture after CMV antigen stimulation. The chain combines TRBV18 with TRBJ1-6; 8 bases line up with TRBD1. The sequence was obtained from a human donor in good health (CMV status not recorded). Some clones in this sample may be carry-over from other donors' samples. The CDR3 here is CASSETGDHSPLHF. The DNA for the CDR3 is TGTGCCAGCTCAGAGACAGGGGATCACTCACCCCTCCACTTT. The variable domain in full, completed from reference TRBV18 and TRBJ1-6, reads NAGVMQNPRHLVRRRGQEARLRCSPMKGHSHVYWYRQLPEEGLKFMVYLQKENIIDESGMPKERFSAEFPKEGPSILRIQQVVRGDSAAYFCASSETGDHSPLHFGNGTRLTVT.